Sequencing of this TCR beta chain was carried out in a study of technical replicates of blood from a handful of donors. The length of the CDR3 is 14 residues. V was pared by 3 bases and J by 5 bases, with 3 bases of the junction left unmatched. The germline CDR1 and CDR2 sequences are MNHEY and SVGAGI. This table comes from immunoSEQ multiplex PCR, and its TCRdb copy is limited to in-frame clones, with some not included. Among tens of thousands of clones listed, over 75% were seen once. Sequencing was performed on PBMCs. The TCR was taken from a human donor in good health. Some clones in this sample may be carry-over from other donors' samples. The gene calls are TRBV6-5 and TRBJ2-7; 11 positions match TRBD1. The CDR3 is CASSYRTGGNEQYF. In nucleotides, the CDR3 is TGTGCCAGCAGTTATCGGACAGGGGGCAACGAGCAGTACTTC.